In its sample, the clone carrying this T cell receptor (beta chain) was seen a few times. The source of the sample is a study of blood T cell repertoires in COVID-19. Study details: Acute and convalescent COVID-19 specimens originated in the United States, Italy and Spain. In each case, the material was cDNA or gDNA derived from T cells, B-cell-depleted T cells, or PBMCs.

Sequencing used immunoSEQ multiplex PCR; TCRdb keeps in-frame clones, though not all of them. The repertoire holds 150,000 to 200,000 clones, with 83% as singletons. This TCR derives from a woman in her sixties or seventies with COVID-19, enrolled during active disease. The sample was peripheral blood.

Here the CDR3 DNA reads TGTGCCAGCTCACCTGAAGGAGGACCCCTCAATCAGCCCCAGCATTTT. Its translation is CASSPEGGPLNQPQHF. The rearrangement links TRBV18 to TRBJ1-5; D is uncertain. Germline CDR1 reads KGHSH; CDR2 reads LQKENI. V was clipped by 3 bases and J by 3 bases, with 15 bases between them. The CDR3 runs to 16 residues.